The 11 T cell receptor beta chains reported below all come from one sample, sequenced in a study of T cells after yellow fever vaccination. MiXCR was run by TCRdb on the 5' RACE reads, yielding one entry per CDR3 protein. The sample lists 55,000 to 70,000 distinct CDR3 sequences; approximately 7% were seen once. The sequencing used CD8+ T cells sorted from PBMCs, collected about 41 days after the first yellow fever vaccination. Receptor source: a man younger than 35 who received the YFV17D yellow fever vaccine.

As regards this clonotype: An end of the junction does not agree with germline; a read error may underlie this. V usage is TRBV20-1 and J usage is TRBJ1-2; D is uncertain. The V gene's germline CDR1 is DFQATT and CDR2 SNEGSKA (reference sequence). The CDR3 loop spans 17 amino acids. CDR3 amino acids: CCARGGAGITNDYGYTF. In DNA, the CDR3 is TGCTGTGCTAGAGGCGGAGCAGGAATAACTAACGACTATGGCTACACCTTC.

V gene TRBV6-2 or TRBV6-3 combines with J gene TRBJ1-5; unclear D gene. The germline V gene has CDR1 MNHEY and CDR2 SVGEGT. The CDR3 has 16 amino acids. V shed 0 bases and J shed 2 bases, with 11 bases lying between them. In DNA form, the CDR3 reads TGTGCCAGCAGTTACTCCAGCGGGCAAGGCAATCAGCCCCAGCATTTT. This translates into CASSYSSGQGNQPQHF.

This chain uses TRBV7-2 with TRBJ2-2; D is tentatively TRBD1 or TRBD2 (6 bases each). The CDR3 totals 15 residues. Per the germline V gene, CDR1 is SGHTA and CDR2 is FQGNSA. V was pared by 2 bases and J by 6 bases, with 13 bases between. This chain's CDR3 is CASSLWGAVAGELFF. Written as DNA, the CDR3 is TGTGCCAGCAGCTTATGGGGGGCGGTAGCCGGGGAGCTGTTTTTT.

J is TRBJ2-5 and V is TRBV12-5; 7 bases are shared with TRBD2. CDR1 is LGHNT and CDR2 is FRNRAP in the germline V gene. The CDR3 runs to 17 residues. V lost 3 bases to trimming and J lost 1 base; unmatched junction nucleotides: 11. As DNA, the CDR3 is TGTGCTAGTGGTTTTAGTTCATCGACTAGCCTCCAAGAGACCCAGTACTTC. Translated: CASGFSSSTSLQETQYF.

This clonotype was seen a handful of times. This chain links TRBV3-1 with TRBJ2-7; 8 nucleotides match TRBD2. Germline assignment: CDR1 LGHDT and CDR2 YNNKEL (reference sequence). The V and J ends lost 1 base and 0 bases, in that order; junction bases with no gene match: 2. This CDR3 region has 15 residues. The CDR3 sequence: CASSQVSGGSYEQYF. The DNA for the CDR3 is TGTGCCAGCAGCCAAGTCAGCGGGGGCTCCTACGAGCAGTACTTC.

This clonotype has just a few counts. The V gene is TRBV4-3, the J gene TRBJ1-4; maybe TRBD1 (5 bases). Germline V gene lookup returns CDR1 LGHNA and CDR2 YSLEER. The CDR3 runs to 18 residues. Trimming took 3 bases from V and 2 from J, leaving 19 bases between them. CDR3 in amino acids: CASSHLRGWGYTNEKLFF. The CDR3 bases are TGCGCCAGCAGCCATCTCCGGGGGTGGGGGTATACTAATGAAAAACTGTTTTTT.

This clonotype has at least ten counts. V usage is TRBV27 and J usage is TRBJ2-7; tentative D call: TRBD1 (5 bases). The CDR3 runs to 13 residues. Germline CDR1 and CDR2: MNHEY and SMNVEV (reference sequence). V was clipped by 5 bases and J by 4 bases, with 12 bases between them. CDR3 DNA: TGTGCCAGCAGTCTCGCCCCAGGGTACGAGCAGTACGTC. Translation: CASSLAPGYEQYV.

The chain is built from TRBV29-1 and TRBJ1-2; perhaps TRBD1 as D (5 bases). This CDR3 contains 10 residues. V was shortened by 7 bases and J by 8 bases, with 11 bases between the two germline ends. Per the germline V gene, CDR1 is SQVTM and CDR2 is ANQGSEA. The CDR3 nucleotides are TGCAGCGCTGGGACTTTGGGCTACACCTTC. Amino acid sequence: CSAGTLGYTF.

This clonotype has just a few counts. The chain employs TRBV3-1 and TRBJ1-2; 7 bases match TRBD1. From germline, CDR1 is LGHDT and CDR2 YNNKEL (reference sequence). The CDR3 runs to 15 residues. Unmatched junction bases numbered 11, after V lost 4 bases and J lost 6 bases. The CDR3 here is CASSRPTGYFDGYTF. CDR3 DNA sequence: TGTGCCAGCAGCCGCCCGACAGGGTATTTTGATGGCTACACCTTC.

The rearrangement uses TRBV12-3 or TRBV12-4 and TRBJ1-5, with D unclear. This CDR3 is 15 amino acids long. V was clipped by 2 bases and J by 2 bases, with 10 bases between them. The CDR3 sequence is CASSLSGLGNQPQHF. The CDR3 nucleotides are TGTGCCAGCAGTTTAAGCGGGCTTGGCAATCAGCCCCAGCATTTT.

This clonotype was picked up many times. The chain recombines TRBV10-3 with TRBJ2-7; D is unclear. The CDR3 has 15 amino acids. The V gene lost 0 bases and the J gene lost 0 bases, with 9 bases spanning the gap. CDR1 is ENHRY and CDR2 is SYGVKD in the germline V gene. CDR3 nucleotide sequence: TGTGCCATCAGTGAGTCGCGGCGAGACTCCTACGAGCAGTACGTC. Amino acid sequence: CAISESRRDSYEQYV.